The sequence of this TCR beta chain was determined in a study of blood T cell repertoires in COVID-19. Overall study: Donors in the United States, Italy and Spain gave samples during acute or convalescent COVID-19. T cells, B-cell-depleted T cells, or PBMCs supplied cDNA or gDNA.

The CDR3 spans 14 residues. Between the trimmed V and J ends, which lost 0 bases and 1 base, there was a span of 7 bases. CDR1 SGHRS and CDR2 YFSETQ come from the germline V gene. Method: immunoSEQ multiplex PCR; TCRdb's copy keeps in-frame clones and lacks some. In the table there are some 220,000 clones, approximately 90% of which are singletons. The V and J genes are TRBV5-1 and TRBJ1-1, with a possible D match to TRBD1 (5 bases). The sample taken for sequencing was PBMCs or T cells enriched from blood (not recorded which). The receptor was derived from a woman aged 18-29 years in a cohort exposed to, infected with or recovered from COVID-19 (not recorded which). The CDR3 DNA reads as TGCGCCAGCAGCTTGGACAGGACGAACACTGAAGCTTTCTTT. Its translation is CASSLDRTNTEAFF.